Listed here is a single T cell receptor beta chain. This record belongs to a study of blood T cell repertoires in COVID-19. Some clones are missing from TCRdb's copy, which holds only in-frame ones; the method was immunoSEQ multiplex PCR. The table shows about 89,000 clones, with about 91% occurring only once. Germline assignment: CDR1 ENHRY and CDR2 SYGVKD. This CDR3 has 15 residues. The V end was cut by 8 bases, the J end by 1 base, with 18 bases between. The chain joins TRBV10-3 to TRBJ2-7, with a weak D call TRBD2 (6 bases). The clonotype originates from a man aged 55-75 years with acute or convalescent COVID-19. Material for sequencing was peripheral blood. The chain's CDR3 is CAIRSDGSRSYEQYF. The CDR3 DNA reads TGTGCCATCCGATCAGACGGGAGTCGGTCCTACGAGCAGTACTTC.